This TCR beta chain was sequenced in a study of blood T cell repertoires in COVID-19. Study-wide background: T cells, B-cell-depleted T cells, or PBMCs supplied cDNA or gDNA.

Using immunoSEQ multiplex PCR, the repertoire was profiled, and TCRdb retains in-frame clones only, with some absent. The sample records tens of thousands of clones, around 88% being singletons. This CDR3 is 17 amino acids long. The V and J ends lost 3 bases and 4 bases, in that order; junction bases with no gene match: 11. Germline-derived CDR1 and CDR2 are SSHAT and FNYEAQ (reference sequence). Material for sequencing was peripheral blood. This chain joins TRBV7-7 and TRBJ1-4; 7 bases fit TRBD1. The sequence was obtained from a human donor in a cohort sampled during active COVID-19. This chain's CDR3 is CASSFPPQGQCNEKLFF. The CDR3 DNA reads TGTGCCAGCAGCTTCCCCCCACAGGGGCAGTGTAATGAAAAACTGTTTTTT.